This TCR beta chain originates from a study of OX40 agonist ivuxolimab in advanced cancers. General study findings and limits: With doses of 0.1 to 3.0 mg/kg, CD4+ and CD8+ blood T cells had undergone clonal expansion by week 6.

Clones were sequenced by immunoSEQ multiplex PCR, and TCRdb holds only the in-frame ones, with some missing. The sample contains 65,000 to 80,000 clones, roughly nine tenths of which appear only once. Remarks on this clone: The antigen is not known.

Trimming removed 0 bases from V and 4 bases from J, with 10 bases in between. This CDR3 spans 14 amino acids. Germline V CDR1 and CDR2: SQVTM, ANQGSEA. V usage is TRBV29-1 and J usage is TRBJ1-3, with D unclear. The specimen comprised CD4+ or CD8+ T cells sorted from blood, sampled in a trial of the OX40 agonist ivuxolimab. This receptor was identified in an adult with an advanced solid tumor such as melanoma, head and neck, liver or kidney cancer. CDR3 sequence reads: CSVEDQEAGNTIYF. CDR3 DNA: TGCAGCGTTGAAGATCAAGAAGCAGGAAACACCATATATTTT. The full variable domain, rest sourced from reference TRBV29-1 and TRBJ1-3, is SAVISQKPSRDICQRGTSLTIQCQVDSQVTMMFWYRQQPGQSLTLIATANQGSEATYESGFVIDKFPISRPNLTFSTLTVSNMSPEDSSIYLCSVEDQEAGNTIYFGEGSWLTVV.